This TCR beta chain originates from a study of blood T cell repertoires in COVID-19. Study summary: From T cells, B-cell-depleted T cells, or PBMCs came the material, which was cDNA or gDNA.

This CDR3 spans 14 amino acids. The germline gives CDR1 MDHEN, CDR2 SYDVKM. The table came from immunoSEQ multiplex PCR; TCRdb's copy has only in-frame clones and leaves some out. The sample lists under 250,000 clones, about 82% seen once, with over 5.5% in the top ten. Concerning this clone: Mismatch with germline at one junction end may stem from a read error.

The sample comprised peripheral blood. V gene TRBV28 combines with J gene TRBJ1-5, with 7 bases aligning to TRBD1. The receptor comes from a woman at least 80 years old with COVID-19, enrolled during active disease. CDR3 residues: CASMERGRGQRQHF. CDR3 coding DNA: TGTGCCAGCATGGAGAGGGGCCGGGGACAGCGCCAGCATTTT.